Following are 16 T cell receptor beta chains from one sample sequenced in a study of blood T cell repertoires in COVID-19. Sequencing used immunoSEQ multiplex PCR; TCRdb keeps in-frame clones, though not all of them. Among roughly 150,000 clones listed, more than 70% were seen once. The material sequenced was peripheral blood. The receptors shown here come from a human donor in a cohort sampled during active COVID-19.

Of note for this clone: Other DNA sequences within the sample encode an identical CDR3. The rearrangement joins TRBV5-1 to TRBJ1-5; 8 positions match TRBD1. The CDR3 contains 15 residues. From germline, CDR1 is SGHRS and CDR2 YFSETQ. The trim removed 0 bases at V and 5 bases at J, leaving 4 bases unmatched. CDR3 amino acids: CASSLEGQGHQPQHF. CDR3 coding DNA: TGCGCCAGCAGCTTGGAAGGACAGGGCCATCAGCCCCAGCATTTT.

This clone has only one observation. The rearrangement links TRBV9 to TRBJ2-5; D might be TRBD1 (6 bases). Trimming cost V 3 bases and J 0 bases, with 15 bases left between them. The germline V gene has CDR1 SGDLS and CDR2 YYNGEE. The CDR3 sequence is 16 residues long. CDR3 loop: CASSARTDLYQETQYF. Here the CDR3 DNA reads TGTGCCAGCAGCGCCCGGACAGACTTGTACCAAGAGACCCAGTACTTC.

This chain uses TRBV10-3 with TRBJ2-5, with 9 bases identical to TRBD2. This CDR3 spans 14 amino acids. In germline, CDR1 is ENHRY, CDR2 SYGVKD. Trimming cost V 5 bases and J 1 base; bases outside gene matches: 2. For the CDR3, the DNA is TGTGCCATCAGTCAGCGGGGGGTCCAAGAGACCCAGTACTTC. Translation: CAISQRGVQETQYF.

This chain uses TRBV9 with TRBJ1-6; tentatively, D is TRBD1 (5 bases). Trimming took 0 bases from V and 10 from J, leaving 11 bases between them. CDR1 and CDR2 from the germline V gene are SGDLS and YYNGEE. The CDR3 loop spans 14 amino acids. The DNA for the CDR3 is TGTGCCAGCAGCGTAGAAGGGGAACGGTCACCCCTCCACTTT. Its protein product is CASSVEGERSPLHF.

This chain uses TRBV3-1 (or the pseudogene TRBV3-2) with TRBJ1-5; maybe TRBD1 (5 bases). The V and J ends lost 2 bases and 4 bases respectively, with 15 bases between them. The CDR3 extends over 16 amino acids. Germline V gene sequence: CDR1 LGHDT, CDR2 YNNKEL (reference sequence). The CDR3 loop is CASSQSGHGGNQPQHF. For the CDR3, the DNA is TGTGCCAGCAGCCAATCAGGACACGGGGGGAATCAGCCCCAGCATTTT.

The sample holds a few counts of this clone. The V gene is TRBV7-3, the J gene TRBJ1-2, with D possibly being TRBD1 (5 bases). Germline values: CDR1 SGHTA, CDR2 FQGTGA. The CDR3 spans 13 residues. Trimming left V 5 bases short and J 0 bases short, with 7 bases between. CDR3 DNA: TGTGCCAGCAGCCAAGGGGCTAACTATGGCTACACCTTC. It encodes CASSQGANYGYTF.

J is TRBJ1-3 and V is TRBV9, with TRBD1 as a possible D gene (5 bases). This CDR3 spans 16 amino acids. Germline V gene sequence: CDR1 SGDLS, CDR2 YYNGEE. V was trimmed by 4 bases and J by 0 bases, leaving 14 bases between them. The DNA for the CDR3 is TGTGCCAGCAGCCCCGAATTGACAGCCTCTGGAAACACCATATATTTT. Its protein product is CASSPELTASGNTIYF.

This chain joins TRBV4-1 and TRBJ2-1, with 10 bases identical to TRBD2. The CDR3 totals 20 residues. Germline V gives CDR1 MGHRA, CDR2 YSYEKL. J lost 0 bases, V lost 2 bases, and 13 bases had no gene match. CDR3 in amino acids: CASSQREGLAGVSSYNEQFF. Here the CDR3 DNA reads TGCGCCAGCAGCCAAAGAGAAGGGCTAGCGGGGGTATCCTCCTACAATGAGCAGTTCTTC.

The rearrangement uses TRBV18 and TRBJ1-2, with 11 bases aligning to TRBD1. Germline CDR1 KGHSH, CDR2 LQKENI. The CDR3 contains 14 residues. V shed 5 bases and J 4 bases; nucleotides not matched to a gene: 3. CDR3 in amino acids: CASSDGQGAYGYTF. Written as DNA, the CDR3 is TGTGCCAGCTCAGATGGACAGGGGGCCTATGGCTACACCTTC. Variable domain in full (rest from reference TRBV18 and TRBJ1-2): NAGVMQNPRHLVRRRGQEARLRCSPMKGHSHVYWYRQLPEEGLKFMVYLQKENIIDESGMPKERFSAEFPKEGPSILRIQQVVRGDSAAYFCASSDGQGAYGYTFGSGTRLTVV.

V is TRBV13 and J is TRBJ1-6; D is unclear. The CDR3 runs to 16 residues. In germline, CDR1 is PRHDT, CDR2 FYEKMQ (reference sequence). Trimming left V 0 bases short and J 0 bases short, with 6 bases between. The CDR3: CASSLGTGSYNSPLHF. DNA of the CDR3: TGTGCCAGCAGCTTAGGGACTGGCTCCTATAATTCACCCCTCCACTTT.

J is TRBJ1-6 and V is TRBV11-2; D is uncertain. Looked up from germline, CDR1 is SGHAT and CDR2 is FQNNGV. V lost 5 bases and J lost 7, with 15 bases in between. The CDR3 is 15 residues long. The CDR3 is CASSRRAGGNSPLHF. The CDR3 nucleotides are TGTGCCAGCAGCCGACGGGCAGGAGGCAATTCACCCCTCCACTTT.

The genes are TRBV5-4 and TRBJ2-7; 9 bases align to TRBD2. Germline V gene sequence: CDR1 SGHNT, CDR2 YYREEE (reference sequence). The trim removed 4 bases at V and 5 bases at J, leaving 4 bases unmatched. This CDR3 region has 13 residues. CDR3 DNA: TGTGCCAGCAGCCTGGGACTAGCAGACGAGCAGTACTTC. Its protein product is CASSLGLADEQYF.

V gene TRBV6-1 combines with J gene TRBJ1-2; D is perhaps TRBD1 (5 bases). The germline V and J ends were trimmed by 3 bases and 8 bases, with 16 bases remaining between them. This CDR3 region has 14 residues. Germline CDR1 reads MNHNS; CDR2 reads SASEGT. CDR3 amino acids: CASSDAVGGGGYTF. The CDR3 nucleotides read TGTGCCAGCAGTGACGCCGTGGGGGGAGGGGGCTACACCTTC.

As DNA, the CDR3 is TGTGCCAGCAGTCCAACAGGGTTCACTGAAGCTTTCTTT. This gives the protein CASSPTGFTEAFF. The rearrangement uses TRBV2 and TRBJ1-1; D is possibly TRBD1 (6 bases). The V gene lost 5 bases and the J gene lost 4 bases, with 11 bases spanning the gap. The CDR3 totals 13 residues. Germline CDR1 is SNHLY and CDR2 is FYNNEI.

The CDR3 nucleotides are TGTGCCAGTAGCCGAGGGAGCGGGGGGGGCGCAGATACGCAGTATTTT. Its translation is CASSRGSGGGADTQYF. V and J are TRBV19 and TRBJ2-3; 10 bases are a match to TRBD2. The CDR3 length is 16 residues. From germline, CDR1 is LNHDA and CDR2 SQIVND (reference sequence). J lost 4 bases, V lost 6 bases, and 10 bases had no gene match.

The CDR3 nucleotides read TGTGCCAGCAGCTCCCGGGACAGGTCAAATGAAAAACTGTTTTTT. Its translation is CASSSRDRSNEKLFF. The chain links TRBV9 to TRBJ1-4; the match to TRBD1 covers 8 bases. V was pared by 4 bases and J by 5 bases, with 7 bases of the junction left unmatched. The CDR3 is 15 amino acids. The germline V gene has CDR1 SGDLS and CDR2 YYNGEE. The whole variable domain, filled in from reference TRBV9 and TRBJ1-4, reads DSGVTQTPKHLITATGQRVTLRCSPRSGDLSVYWYQQSLDQGLQFLIQYYNGEERAKGNILERFSAQQFPDLHSELNLSSLELGDSALYFCASSSRDRSNEKLFFGSGTQLSVL.